These T cell receptor beta chains were read from a single sample in a study of blood T cell repertoires in COVID-19. Measured with immunoSEQ multiplex PCR; TCRdb has only the in-frame clones, and not every one. The sample consists of about 59,000 clones, 79% of them appearing once. Sequenced material: peripheral blood. The receptor set was obtained from a man between 60 and 75 years old with acute or convalescent COVID-19. The CDR3 runs from the conserved cysteine through the conserved F or W. The order of the fields is D gene, clone size, V gene, J gene, CDR3 DNA, CDR3 protein. A D gene is named only where the DNA matches it firmly. Size values are once, few and many counts, or a class for expanded clones, and some rows have none.

TRBD1,.,TRBV7-3,TRBJ2-6,TGTGCCAGCAGCCTACAGGGGGCAGCTGGGGCCAACGTCCTGACTTTC,CASSLQGAAGANVLTF
TRBD1,.,TRBV18,TRBJ2-7,TGTGCCAGCTCACCTGGGACAGGGCCTTCCTACGAGCAGTACTTC,CASSPGTGPSYEQYF
TRBD1,.,TRBV6-6,TRBJ2-7,TGTGCCAGCACTTTTCAGGGGGAGAAAAGCTACGAGCAGTACTTC,CASTFQGEKSYEQYF
.,.,TRBV6-6,TRBJ2-4,TGTGCCAGCAGGACACACAGGGATGGGGACATTCAGTACTTC,CASRTHRDGDIQYF
.,.,TRBV30,TRBJ1-1,TGTGCCTGGAGGGGACAAGTAGGGGCTGAAGCTTTCTTT,CAWRGQVGAEAFF
.,.,TRBV5-1,TRBJ1-3,TGCGCCAGCAGCGTCACACCCGGGACTGGAGGAAACACCATATATTTT,CASSVTPGTGGNTIYF
.,.,TRBV7-8,TRBJ2-7,TGTGCCAGCAGTCGGACAGTATCCTACGAGCAGTACTTC,CASSRTVSYEQYF
.,.,TRBV19,TRBJ1-5,TGTGCCAGTAGTACAGTAGACATAAGCAATCAGCCCCAGCATTTT,CASSTVDISNQPQHF
TRBD2,.,TRBV7-2,TRBJ2-1,TGTGCCAGCAGCGCACCGGGACTAGCCCCCAATGAGCAGTTCTTC,CASSAPGLAPNEQFF
.,.,TRBV18,TRBJ1-5,TGTGCCAGCTCACCCAGTGGCAATCAGCCCCAGCATTTT,CASSPSGNQPQHF
TRBD1,few,TRBV4-1,TRBJ2-5,TGCGCCAGCAGCTACCGGGACAGGGGTCAAGAGACCCAGTACTTC,CASSYRDRGQETQYF
.,.,TRBV21-1,TRBJ2-7,TGTGCCAGGGGCTGGGAAAGGGGCTCCTACGAGCAGTACTTC,CARGWERGSYEQYF
.,.,TRBV28,TRBJ1-2,TGTGCCAGCAGTTTCCCCGTAGCGGTAGGGCCATACGCCGGCTACACCTTC,CASSFPVAVGPYAGYTF
TRBD1,.,TRBV6-6,TRBJ2-2,TGTGCCAGCAGTCTGACAGGGGACGCCACCGGGGAGCTGTTTTTT,CASSLTGDATGELFF
.,once,TRBV7-2,TRBJ1-1,TGTGCCAGCAGCTTAGGGGGCGTGGCCCTCACCGAAGCTTTCTTT,CASSLGGVALTEAFF
.,.,TRBV9,TRBJ1-3,TGTGCCAGCAGCGTAGCTGGGGGGGCTGGAAACACCATATATTTT,CASSVAGGAGNTIYF
TRBD2,.,TRBV28,TRBJ2-3,TGTGCCACCGCGTGGCTAGCGGGAGGAGATACGCAGTATTTT,CATAWLAGGDTQYF